The 25 T cell receptor beta chains below were found in one sample sequenced in a study of regulatory and conventional T cells in RAG deficiency. Blood CD4+ CD25-high CD127-low regulatory T cells supplied the genomic DNA template. Sequenced by immunoSEQ multiplex PCR; TCRdb stores in-frame clones only, minus some. In the table there are roughly 19,000 clones, about 91% of which are singletons. In addition, the sample was reused for a study of regulatory T cells. That work adds: The PCR used 52 TRBV and 13 TRBJ primers.

The sequencing sample was made of Tregs sorted from blood. The receptors come from a human donor in good health.

This clone was detected only a few times. V and J are TRBV6-1 and TRBJ1-1, with a tentative D call TRBD1 (5 bases). Trimming removed 7 bases at V and 1 base at J, with 13 bases between. The CDR3 contains 14 residues. Germline values: CDR1 MNHNS, CDR2 SASEGT. The CDR3 is CASTHNTGNTEAFF. Here the CDR3 DNA reads TGTGCCAGCACCCACAATACAGGGAACACTGAAGCTTTCTTT.

The V gene is TRBV7-8, the J gene TRBJ2-3, with a tentative D call TRBD2 (6 bases). This CDR3 is built from 16 residues. Looked up from germline, CDR1 is SGHVS and CDR2 is FQNEAQ. The V end was cut by 4 bases, the J end by 1 base, with 15 bases between. CDR3 DNA: TGTGCCAGCAGCTCGTACGGTCCGGGGGGCACAGATACGCAGTATTTT. Translating it yields CASSSYGPGGTDTQYF. Based on the CDR3 plus reference TRBV7-8 and TRBJ2-3, the full variable domain is GAGVSQSPRYKVAKRGQDVALRCDPISGHVSLFWYQQALGQGPEFLTYFQNEAQLDKSGLPSDRFFAERPEGSVSTLKIQRTQQEDSAVYLCASSSYGPGGTDTQYFGPGTRLTVL.

This chain uses TRBV29-1 with TRBJ2-1; tentatively, D is TRBD1 or TRBD2 (6 bases each). Deletions cut 6 bases from V and 6 bases from J, with 12 bases between. Germline values: CDR1 SQVTM, CDR2 ANQGSEA. CDR3 length equals 12 residues. The CDR3 nucleotides are TGCAGCGTAATCCGGGGGCTCAATGAGCAGTTCTTC. It specifies CSVIRGLNEQFF.

The V gene is TRBV18, the J gene TRBJ2-1; D uncertain. The CDR3 extends over 16 amino acids. Per germline, CDR1 KGHSH and CDR2 LQKENI. Trimming cost V 3 bases and J 0 bases, with 12 bases left between them. The CDR3 DNA sequence: TGTGCCAGCTCACCCCTTGACACGAGCTCCTACAATGAGCAGTTCTTC. Its translation is CASSPLDTSSYNEQFF.

The V call is TRBV7-2, the J call TRBJ2-1; weak D call: TRBD2 (6 bases). This CDR3 has 13 amino acids. Germline V gives CDR1 SGHTA, CDR2 FQGNSA. V was trimmed by 2 bases and J by 7 bases, leaving 9 bases between them. CDR3: CASSLMAGNEQFF. In DNA, the CDR3 is TGTGCCAGCAGCTTAATGGCGGGAAATGAGCAGTTCTTC.

The rearrangement uses TRBV5-6 and TRBJ1-2; 9 positions agree with TRBD1. Germline V lookup: CDR1 SGHDT, CDR2 YYEEEE. The trim removed 4 bases at V and 8 bases at J, leaving 9 bases unmatched. The CDR3 is 14 residues long. The CDR3 coding sequence is TGTGCCAGCAGCGTGGGACAGGGAGTTGGGGGCTACACCTTC. Encoded protein: CASSVGQGVGGYTF.

CDR3 sequence (DNA): TGTGCCAGCAGTGAAGACAGGGTTTGGCAGCCCCAGCATTTT. It specifies CASSEDRVWQPQHF. This rearrangement joins TRBV6-5 to TRBJ1-5, with 7 bases fitting TRBD1. V trimming: 5 bases; J trimming: 7 bases; junction bases outside the gene matches: 8. The CDR3 has 14 residues. Germline assignment: CDR1 MNHEY and CDR2 SVGAGI.

The V gene is TRBV19, the J gene TRBJ2-1; TRBD2 matches 8 bases. This CDR3 spans 14 amino acids. Germline V gene lookup returns CDR1 LNHDA and CDR2 SQIVND (reference sequence). J gave up 10 bases and V 0 bases, and 5 bases lay outside the gene matches. CDR3 in amino acids: CASSIDLREGEQFF. The CDR3 coding sequence is TGTGCCAGTAGTATAGACCTACGGGAGGGCGAGCAGTTCTTC. The full variable domain, with the rest looked up from reference TRBV19 and TRBJ2-1, is DGGITQSPKYLFRKEGQNVTLSCEQNLNHDAMYWYRQDPGQGLRLIYYSQIVNDFQKGDIAEGYSVSREKKESFPLTVTSAQKNPTAFYLCASSIDLREGEQFFGPGTRLTVL.

The chain couples TRBV7-3 to TRBJ2-1; no firm D call. Between the trimmed V and J ends, which lost 4 bases and 0 bases, there was a span of 13 bases. CDR1 and CDR2 from the germline V gene are SGHTA and FQGTGA. The CDR3 spans 16 residues. In DNA form, the CDR3 reads TGTGCCAGCAGCTCCACTTTAGCAAGCTCCTACAATGAGCAGTTCTTC. It codes for CASSSTLASSYNEQFF.

This chain connects TRBV2 to TRBJ1-4; the match to TRBD1 covers 7 bases. V shed 6 bases and J 4 bases; nucleotides not matched to a gene: 5. The germline V gene has CDR1 SNHLY and CDR2 FYNNEI. The CDR3 is made up of 14 amino acids. CDR3 protein: CASRPGQLNEKLFF. The CDR3 coding sequence is TGTGCCAGCAGACCGGGACAGCTTAATGAAAAACTGTTTTTT.

The gene calls are TRBV4-3 and TRBJ1-5; 8 nucleotides align to TRBD1. Per the germline V gene, CDR1 is LGHNA and CDR2 is YSLEER. CDR3 length: 16 amino acids. V was pared by 3 bases and J by 4 bases, with 8 bases of the junction left unmatched. CDR3 nucleotides: TGCGCCAGCAGCCATCCGACAGGGGCCTTAAATCAGCCCCAGCATTTT. As protein: CASSHPTGALNQPQHF.

V gene TRBV19 combines with J gene TRBJ2-3; D is ambiguous. The V gene lost 4 bases and the J gene lost 0 bases, with 11 bases spanning the gap. Germline V gene data show CDR1 as LNHDA and CDR2 as SQIVND (reference sequence). The CDR3 runs to 15 residues. The CDR3: CASSNRAFSTDTQYF. CDR3 nucleotide sequence: TGTGCCAGTAGTAATAGGGCTTTTAGCACAGATACGCAGTATTTT.

The V and J genes are TRBV15 and TRBJ2-3; 8 bases match TRBD1. This CDR3 comprises 17 residues. V shed 1 base, J shed 3 bases, and the junction held 9 bases outside the gene matches. Germline CDR1 is LNHNV and CDR2 is YYDKDF (reference sequence). CDR3 in DNA: TGTGCCACCAGCAGAGCTCCCGGGACAGGCCAAACAGATACGCAGTATTTT. Translation gives CATSRAPGTGQTDTQYF.

The chain links TRBV6-1 to TRBJ1-1; 7 nucleotides align to TRBD1. CDR1 and CDR2 (germline): MNHNS, SASEGT. The CDR3 runs to 13 residues. V lost 3 bases to trimming and J lost 6 bases; unmatched junction nucleotides: 4. The CDR3 spells CASSDGQEAEAFF. The CDR3 DNA is TGTGCCAGCAGTGACGGACAGGAGGCTGAAGCTTTCTTT.

This sequence joins TRBV29-1 and TRBJ2-1; D may be TRBD2 (6 bases). Germline V gene lookup returns CDR1 SQVTM and CDR2 ANQGSEA. This CDR3 comprises 15 residues. The ends were cut back, 7 bases at V and 8 bases at J, with 24 bases in the middle. This chain's CDR3 is CSAPFGSGEMDEQFF. In DNA form, the CDR3 reads TGCAGCGCCCCCTTTGGGTCGGGAGAAATGGATGAGCAGTTCTTC.

V and J are TRBV18 and TRBJ1-2, with D perhaps TRBD1 (6 bases). The CDR3 extends over 15 amino acids. The germline gives CDR1 KGHSH, CDR2 LQKENI. V gave up 2 bases and J gave up 0 bases, with 10 bases separating them. CDR3 loop: CASSPVQGTNYGYTF. The CDR3 DNA reads as TGTGCCAGCTCACCAGTTCAGGGGACTAACTATGGCTACACCTTC.

This chain connects TRBV7-9 to TRBJ2-5, with 8 bases that match TRBD1. Germline trimming cut 4 bases from V and 5 bases from J; bases unmatched to any gene: 9. Germline CDR1 and CDR2: SEHNR and FQNEAQ (reference sequence). The CDR3 is 15 amino acids. The CDR3 loop reads CASSYRQGWVETQYF. The CDR3 DNA follows: TGTGCCAGCAGCTACCGACAGGGGTGGGTTGAGACCCAGTACTTC.

V is TRBV7-9 and J is TRBJ2-3; TRBD1 or TRBD2 may be the D gene (5 bases each). The CDR3 spans 15 residues. Germline CDR1 is SEHNR and CDR2 is FQNEAQ (reference sequence). Between the trimmed V and J ends, which lost 1 base and 6 bases, there was a span of 14 bases. CDR3 DNA: TGTGCCAGCAGCTTAGGTCGGGGCGCCGGGGATACGCAGTATTTT. Its protein is CASSLGRGAGDTQYF.

This chain links TRBV5-1 with TRBJ2-3; 7 bases fit TRBD1. CDR3 size: 15 residues. With 4 bases clipped from V and 0 bases from J, the junction kept 5 bases outside the gene matches. Germline CDR1 SGHRS, CDR2 YFSETQ. The CDR3 loop reads CASSPRGLSTDTQYF. CDR3 DNA sequence: TGCGCCAGCAGCCCGAGGGGGCTTAGCACAGATACGCAGTATTTT. Based on the CDR3 plus reference TRBV5-1 and TRBJ2-3, the full variable domain is KAGVTQTPRYLIKTRGQQVTLSCSPISGHRSVSWYQQTPGQGLQFLFEYFSETQRNKGNFPGRFSGRQFSNSRSEMNVSTLELGDSALYLCASSPRGLSTDTQYFGPGTRLTVL.

This chain uses TRBV11-1 with TRBJ2-1, with 7 bases fitting TRBD2. CDR3 length equals 15 residues. Germline V CDR1 and CDR2: SGHAT, FQDESV (reference sequence). V was pared by 5 bases and J by 0 bases, with 4 bases of the junction left unmatched. CDR3 amino acids: CASSVSGYSYNEQFF. The CDR3 nucleotides are TGTGCCAGCAGCGTTAGCGGGTACTCCTACAATGAGCAGTTCTTC.

V is TRBV18 and J is TRBJ2-1, with 7 bases that match TRBD2. V dropped 2 bases and J dropped 3; count of bases not matched to a gene: 4. Germline loops: CDR1 KGHSH, CDR2 LQKENI. The CDR3 covers 15 residues. CDR3 in amino acids: CASSPSAGVYNEQFF. The CDR3, as DNA: TGTGCCAGCTCACCATCCGCGGGAGTCTACAATGAGCAGTTCTTC.

The chain uses TRBV6-6 and TRBJ2-7; 7 positions match TRBD1. Germline CDR1 reads MNHNY; CDR2 reads SVGAGI (reference sequence). V gave up 7 bases and J gave up 3 bases; unmatched junction bases: 9. The CDR3 is 14 residues long. DNA for the CDR3: TGTGCCAGCAATCCGGGACAGTCCGTCTACGAGCAGTACTTC. This codes for CASNPGQSVYEQYF.

The rearrangement uses TRBV7-3 and TRBJ2-3, with 10 bases matching TRBD2. Trimming cost V 3 bases and J 8 bases; bases outside gene matches: 14. Per the germline V gene, CDR1 is SGHTA and CDR2 is FQGTGA. This CDR3 is 17 amino acids long. CDR3 bases: TGTGCCAGCAGCTTTCAGTCTAGCGGGAGCCGGGGAGGTACGCAGTATTTT. Translating it yields CASSFQSSGSRGGTQYF.

In this sample, this clone turned up once. The chain uses TRBV29-1 and TRBJ1-3; TRBD1 aligns across 8 bases. The trim removed 6 bases at V and 4 bases at J, leaving 14 bases unmatched. Germline CDR1 reads SQVTM; CDR2 reads ANQGSEA. CDR3 length equals 16 residues. Here the CDR3 reads CSVLMLAGGGGNTIYF. The CDR3 nucleotides are TGCAGCGTACTTATGCTCGCAGGGGGCGGGGGAAACACCATATATTTT.

This sequence joins TRBV11-2 and TRBJ1-1; 8 bases fit TRBD1. V gave up 3 bases and J gave up 8 bases; unmatched junction bases: 11. Germline V lookup: CDR1 SGHAT, CDR2 FQNNGV. There are 15 residues in the CDR3. The DNA for the CDR3 is TGTGCCAGCAGCTTGGGATTGCGGCGGGACAGGGAAGCTTTCTTT. Translated: CASSLGLRRDREAFF. The whole variable domain, filled in from reference TRBV11-2 and TRBJ1-1, reads EAGVAQSPRYKIIEKRQSVAFWCNPISGHATLYWYQQILGQGPKLLIQFQNNGVVDDSQLPKDRFSAERLKGVDSTLKIQPAKLEDSAVYLCASSLGLRRDREAFFGQGTRLTVV.